This T cell receptor beta chain was captured by sequencing in a study of T cells in Graves' hyperthyroidism and ophthalmopathy. Turning to the study itself: Prior to any treatment, at the point of initial diagnosis, peripheral blood was collected. General study results and limits: A median about 6.2 months before onset, the model predicted ophthalmopathy. Among clonotypes expanded in thyroid above 0.001, most were also found in blood.

Investigators excluded patients with uncontrolled infection, other autoimmune disease, pregnancy or lactation. Note on this clonotype: Its antigen is still unknown.

TCR beta CDR3 regions were amplified from RNA transcripts. The HTBI set primed first-round TCR CDR3 RT-PCR. One entry per CDR3 protein, called by TCRdb with MiXCR from the multiplex PCR reads. The sample records some 370,000 distinct CDR3 sequences, approximately 18% being singletons. Germline V CDR1 and CDR2: MGHRA, YSYEKL. The CDR3 covers 17 residues. J was trimmed by 3 bases and V by 4 bases; bases with no gene match: 10. The sequence derives from a woman in her 30s with Graves' hyperthyroidism that later progressed to Graves' ophthalmopathy. The J gene is TRBJ1-1, the V gene TRBV4-1, with 11 nucleotides matching TRBD1. The sequencing input was blood. CDR3 amino acids: CASSPGQGAYQDTEAFF. The CDR3 nucleotides are TGCGCCAGCAGCCCCGGACAGGGGGCTTATCAGGACACTGAAGCTTTCTTT.